These 7 T cell receptor beta chains were all obtained from the same sample, sequenced in a study of human T cells and chemical hapten exposure. Described time point: patch test 1, 2 weeks after DPC sensitization. Treatment noted: therapeutic diphenylcyclopropenone sensitization with weekly scalp DPC. TCRdb fed the RACE reads into MiXCR, producing one record per CDR3 protein. Among tens of thousands of distinct CDR3 sequences listed, 6% to 9% were seen once. The material was whole blood, obtained in connection with sensitization to the hapten diphenylcyclopropenone (DPC). All receptors come from a woman aged 30 to 39 with alopecia areata. Some clones in this sample may be carry-over from other donors' samples.

This clonotype was recorded at least ten times. The V gene is TRBV20-1, the J gene TRBJ2-3; TRBD2 aligns across 9 bases. Germline values: CDR1 DFQATT, CDR2 SNEGSKA (reference sequence). This CDR3 is 15 amino acids long. J was trimmed by 3 bases and V by 4 bases; bases with no gene match: 8. The CDR3 reads CSAIPTSGLTDTQYF. The CDR3 DNA sequence: TGCAGTGCTATTCCAACTAGCGGGTTAACAGATACGCAGTATTTT.

At least ten counts were recorded for this clonotype. The V and J genes are TRBV15 and TRBJ1-1; 7 bases match TRBD1. The CDR3 has 15 amino acids. Looked up from germline, CDR1 is LNHNV and CDR2 is YYDKDF (reference sequence). V gave up 1 base and J gave up 3 bases; unmatched junction bases: 5. CDR3 in DNA: TGTGCCACCAGCAGAGTCAGCAGGGGGGACACTGAAGCTTTCTTT. It translates to CATSRVSRGDTEAFF.

The chain employs TRBV27 and TRBJ2-7, with 11 positions matching TRBD1. V lost 4 bases to trimming and J lost 3 bases; unmatched junction nucleotides: 5. Looked up from germline, CDR1 is MNHEY and CDR2 is SMNVEV (reference sequence). This CDR3 has 15 amino acids. Written as DNA, the CDR3 is TGTGCCAGCAGTTCACCAGGGACAGGGGGCTACGAGCAGTACTTC. This gives the protein CASSSPGTGGYEQYF.

About this clonotype: The junction does not match germline at one end; this may be a read error. The rearrangement links TRBV4-1 to TRBJ2-7; D ambiguous. The CDR3 sequence is 15 residues long. Germline-derived CDR1 and CDR2 are MGHRA and YSYEKL. As DNA, the CDR3 is TGCGCCAGCAGCCAAGAATCGAGGTTCTCCGACGAGCAGTACTTC. It codes for CASSQESRFSDEQYF.

This clonotype occurred a few times. The genes are TRBV25-1 and TRBJ1-3; the match to TRBD1 covers 12 bases. Trimming cost V 2 bases and J 1 base; bases outside gene matches: 12. Germline V CDR1 and CDR2: MGHDK, SYGVNS. The CDR3 is made up of 20 amino acids. The CDR3 sequence: CASSESGGTGGAFSGNTIYF. CDR3 nucleotides: TGTGCCAGCAGTGAAAGCGGTGGGACAGGGGGCGCGTTTTCTGGAAACACCATATATTTT. Drawing the rest from reference TRBV25-1 and TRBJ1-3, the complete variable domain is EADIYQTPRYLVIGTGKKITLECSQTMGHDKMYWYQQDPGMELHLIHYSYGVNSTEKGDLSSESTVSRIRTEHFPLTLESARPSHTSQYLCASSESGGTGGAFSGNTIYFGEGSWLTVV.

This clonotype was found many times. The chain couples TRBV10-3 to TRBJ2-1; D is perhaps TRBD1 (5 bases). Germline CDR1 and CDR2: ENHRY and SYGVKD. The CDR3 spans 17 residues. Trimming shortened V by 0 bases and J by 6 bases, and 18 bases separated the two germline ends. CDR3 loop: CAISESVTAGPSNEQFF. Here the CDR3 DNA reads TGTGCCATCAGTGAGTCTGTCACCGCAGGGCCCTCCAATGAGCAGTTCTTC.

V gene TRBV27 combines with J gene TRBJ2-7, with D possibly TRBD1 on 5 matching bases. The germline gives CDR1 MNHEY, CDR2 SMNVEV (reference sequence). V lost 5 bases and J lost 4, with 15 bases in between. The CDR3 is made up of 14 amino acids. CDR3 loop: CASSRDSYLYEQYF. The CDR3 coding sequence is TGTGCCAGCAGTAGAGACAGTTACCTTTACGAGCAGTACTTC.